This entry lists 15 T cell receptor beta chains sequenced from one sample in a study of blood T cells in healthy people across ages. A second about 7 to 11 cycle PCR used barcoded and J-beta primers. TCRdb re-derived calls from the 5' RACE reads in MiXCR, one entry per CDR3 protein. Of about 650,000 distinct CDR3 sequences listed, roughly 30% are singletons. The source material was blood. The receptors stem from a woman aged 80 or over in good health.

This clonotype was detected ten times or more. The rearrangement links TRBV11-2 to TRBJ2-7; 7 bases agree with TRBD1. The CDR3 length is 14 residues. Germline assignment: CDR1 SGHAT and CDR2 FQNNGV. V was pared by 5 bases and J by 4 bases, with 8 bases of the junction left unmatched. As DNA, the CDR3 is TGTGCCAGCAGCACGAGACAGGGAAAATACGAGCAGTACTTC. Amino acids: CASSTRQGKYEQYF.

This clonotype has a handful of counts. The chain employs TRBV20-1 and TRBJ1-4; 7 bases are a match to TRBD1. The CDR3 runs 16 residues. Germline values: CDR1 DFQATT, CDR2 SNEGSKA (reference sequence). J gave up 0 bases and V 3 bases, and 7 bases lay outside the gene matches. The CDR3 spells CSASTGASATNEKLFF. The CDR3 DNA reads TGCAGTGCTAGCACAGGGGCTTCCGCAACTAATGAAAAACTGTTTTTT.

The chain links TRBV20-1 to TRBJ2-3; TRBD2 matches 10 bases. Germline CDR1 is DFQATT and CDR2 is SNEGSKA (reference sequence). This CDR3 contains 21 residues. The V segment lost 1 base and the J segment 4 bases; nucleotides outside the gene matches: 23. This CDR3 reads CSARAYTSDESGGVLADTQYF. In DNA, the CDR3 is TGCAGTGCTAGAGCTTACACTTCGGACGAAAGCGGGGGGGTTTTGGCAGATACGCAGTATTTT.

In this sample, this clonotype turned up a few times. The chain is built from TRBV15 and TRBJ2-2; unclear D gene. The CDR3 has 13 residues. Trimming cost V 6 bases and J 5 bases, with 10 bases left between them. Looked up from germline, CDR1 is LNHNV and CDR2 is YYDKDF (reference sequence). The CDR3 DNA sequence: TGTGCCACCAGTCCAACATTGACCGGGGAGCTGTTTTTT. Protein product: CATSPTLTGELFF.

Many counts were recorded for this clonotype. The J gene is TRBJ2-3, the V gene TRBV20-1; D is possibly TRBD1 (5 bases). There are 15 residues in the CDR3. Germline V gene data show CDR1 as DFQATT and CDR2 as SNEGSKA (reference sequence). The ends were cut back, 1 base at V and 3 bases at J, with 14 bases in the middle. The CDR3 DNA sequence: TGCAGTGCTAGAGTGGATCGGCAGGGAACAGATACGCAGTATTTT. This gives the protein CSARVDRQGTDTQYF.

In this sample, this clonotype turned up a few times. This chain connects TRBV6-2 or TRBV6-3 to TRBJ2-5; 9 bases align to TRBD2. Germline V CDR1 and CDR2: MNHEY, SVGEGT. V dropped 3 bases and J dropped 11; count of bases not matched to a gene: 16. The CDR3 covers 16 residues. As DNA, the CDR3 is TGTGCCAGCAGTTATTCACTAGCGGGTCAAGTAGATGAGCAGTACTTC. As protein: CASSYSLAGQVDEQYF.

This clonotype was recorded many times. The rearrangement joins TRBV30 to TRBJ1-5; D not certain. Germline CDR1 and CDR2: GTSNPN and SVGIG (reference sequence). Deletions cut 0 bases from V and 3 bases from J, with 9 bases between. CDR3 length equals 14 residues. The DNA of the CDR3 is TGTGCCTGGAGTGTAACCAGGTACAATCAGCCCCAGCATTTT. This codes for CAWSVTRYNQPQHF.

This clonotype turned up a few times. The germline gene is not matched at one end of the junction; a read error may be the cause. The chain has TRBV3-1 and TRBJ2-3, with TRBD1 as a possible D gene (5 bases). Germline CDR1 LGHDT, CDR2 YNNKEL (reference sequence). This CDR3 contains 16 residues. CDR3 bases: TGTGCCAGCAGCCCCATAAGACAGTCGAGTACAGATATGCAGTATTTT. Amino acid sequence: CASSPIRQSSTDMQYF.

CDR3 sequence: CSARFASFGEQFF. CDR3 nucleotide sequence: TGCAGTGCTAGATTCGCTAGTTTTGGTGAGCAGTTCTTC. The rearrangement links TRBV20-1 to TRBJ2-1; D is undetermined. Deletions cut 2 bases from V and 9 bases from J, with 14 bases between. The germline V gene encodes CDR1 DFQATT and CDR2 SNEGSKA (reference sequence). This CDR3 comprises 13 residues.

This clonotype was observed many times. The rearrangement uses TRBV7-3 and TRBJ1-1, with TRBD1 identical over 8 bases. CDR1 and CDR2 (germline): SGHTA, FQGTGA. V lost 5 bases, J lost 3 bases, and 8 bases stayed unmatched. CDR3 length equals 15 residues. CDR3 sequence: CASSEGPQGDTEAFF. CDR3 nucleotide sequence: TGTGCCAGCAGCGAAGGGCCACAGGGGGACACTGAAGCTTTCTTT.

This clonotype showed up many times. This sequence joins TRBV6-6 and TRBJ2-3, with D uncertain. Between the trimmed V and J ends, which lost 2 bases and 1 base, there was a span of 10 bases. CDR3 length: 15 residues. CDR1 and CDR2 from the germline V gene are MNHNY and SVGAGI (reference sequence). The CDR3 protein is CASSYKVRGTDTQYF. The CDR3 coding sequence is TGTGCCAGCAGTTACAAGGTCCGGGGCACAGATACGCAGTATTTT.

This clonotype was observed many times. The rearrangement joins TRBV7-2 to TRBJ1-1; D unresolved. There are 13 residues in the CDR3. V lost 5 bases and J 8 bases, leaving 15 bases between the germline ends. Per germline, CDR1 SGHTA and CDR2 FQGNSA. CDR3 protein: CASSLVATGEAFF. The CDR3 DNA reads TGTGCCAGCAGCCTAGTAGCCACCGGGGAAGCTTTCTTT. The whole variable domain, filled in from reference TRBV7-2 and TRBJ1-1, reads GAGVSQSPSNKVTEKGKDVELRCDPISGHTALYWYRQSLGQGLEFLIYFQGNSAPDKSGLPSDRFSAERTGGSVSTLTIQRTQQEDSAVYLCASSLVATGEAFFGQGTRLTVV.

In this sample, this clonotype turned up a few times. The V gene is TRBV7-9, the J gene TRBJ1-6; D remains ambiguous. Germline V lookup: CDR1 SEHNR, CDR2 FQNEAQ (reference sequence). The CDR3 sequence is 13 residues long. Trimming left V 5 bases short and J 8 bases short, with 10 bases between. The CDR3 region has the DNA TGTGCCAGCAGCCCTCCCGGAGATTCACCCCTCCACTTT. Protein product: CASSPPGDSPLHF.

This clonotype was counted between two and nine times. This rearrangement joins TRBV20-1 to TRBJ2-7, with 7 nucleotides matching TRBD2. Germline CDR1 reads DFQATT; CDR2 reads SNEGSKA (reference sequence). Trimming removed 1 base from V and 3 bases from J; junction bases left unmatched: 9. The CDR3 is 15 amino acids. The DNA for the CDR3 is TGCAGTGCTAGAGGTTCCGGGGCGGGGGTCTACGAGCAGTACTTC. Translating it yields CSARGSGAGVYEQYF.

This clonotype was observed a handful of times. This sequence joins TRBV2 and TRBJ2-1; 9 bases match TRBD1. CDR3 length: 14 residues. CDR1 and CDR2 from the germline V gene are SNHLY and FYNNEI. V was clipped by 5 bases and J by 6 bases; unmatched bases: 5. The CDR3 region has the DNA TGTGCCAGCAGTCTAAAGACAGGGGGCAATGAGCAGTTCTTC. Translation gives CASSLKTGGNEQFF.